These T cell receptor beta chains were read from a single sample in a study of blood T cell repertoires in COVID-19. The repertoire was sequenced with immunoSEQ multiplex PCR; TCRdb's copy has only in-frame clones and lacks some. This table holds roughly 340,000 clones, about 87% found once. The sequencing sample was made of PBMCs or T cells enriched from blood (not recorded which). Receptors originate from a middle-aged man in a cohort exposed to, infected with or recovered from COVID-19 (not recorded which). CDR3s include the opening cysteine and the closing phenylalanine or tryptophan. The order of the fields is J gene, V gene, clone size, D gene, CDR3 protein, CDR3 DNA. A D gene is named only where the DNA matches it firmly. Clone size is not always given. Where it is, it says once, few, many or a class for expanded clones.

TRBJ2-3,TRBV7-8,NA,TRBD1,CASSDRQGPDTQYF,TGTGCCAGCAGCGACCGACAGGGCCCAGATACGCAGTATTTT
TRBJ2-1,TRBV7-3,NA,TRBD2,CASSPLREDPYNEQFF,TGTGCCAGCAGCCCCCTGCGGGAGGACCCCTACAATGAGCAGTTCTTC
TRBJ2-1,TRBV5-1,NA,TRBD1,CASGLQGGEQFF,TGCGCCAGCGGATTACAGGGGGGTGAGCAGTTCTTC
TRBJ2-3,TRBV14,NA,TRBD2,CASSQAWLAGDTQYF,TGTGCCAGCAGCCAAGCTTGGCTAGCGGGAGATACGCAGTATTTT
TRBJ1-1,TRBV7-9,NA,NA,CASSATQTIRQDEAFF,TGTGCCAGCAGCGCGACTCAGACTATTCGACAGGACGAAGCTTTCTTT
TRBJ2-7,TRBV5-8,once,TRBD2,CASYFLAGNSYEQYF,TGTGCCAGCTACTTCCTAGCGGGCAATTCCTACGAGCAGTACTTC
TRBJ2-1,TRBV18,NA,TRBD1,CASSLRGTGEAYNEQFF,TGTGCCAGCTCTCTACGGGGGACAGGGGAAGCTTACAATGAGCAGTTCTTC
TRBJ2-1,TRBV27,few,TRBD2,CASSSGLAGYNEQFF,TGTGCCAGCAGCTCCGGACTAGCGGGGTACAATGAGCAGTTCTTC
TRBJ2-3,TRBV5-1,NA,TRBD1,CASSDGTGSTDTQYF,TGCGCCAGCAGCGACGGGACAGGGTCTACAGATACGCAGTATTTT
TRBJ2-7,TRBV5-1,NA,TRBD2,CASSLVGLATHEQYF,TGCGCCAGCAGCTTGGTCGGACTAGCTACCCACGAGCAGTACTTC
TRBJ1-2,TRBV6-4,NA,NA,CASSDSGGTTYGYTF,TGTGCCAGCAGTGACTCGGGAGGGACAACCTATGGCTACACCTTC
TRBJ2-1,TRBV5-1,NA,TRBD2,CASSISGYNEQFF,TGCGCCAGCAGCATTAGCGGGTACAATGAGCAGTTCTTC
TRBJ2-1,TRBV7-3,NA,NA,CASSPGGHISDEQFF,TGTGCCAGCAGCCCGGGGGGCCACATAAGCGATGAGCAGTTCTTC
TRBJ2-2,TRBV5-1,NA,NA,CASSLAKTGTGELFF,TGCGCCAGCAGCTTGGCCAAGACGGGGACCGGGGAGCTGTTTTTT
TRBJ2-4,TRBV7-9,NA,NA,CASSLWGVQGDIQYF,TGTGCCAGCAGCCTATGGGGAGTACAGGGTGACATTCAGTACTTC
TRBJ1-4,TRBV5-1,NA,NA,CASSPSGNEKLFF,TGCGCCAGCAGCCCGTCAGGGAATGAAAAACTGTTTTTT
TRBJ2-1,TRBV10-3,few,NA,CATGSPGQASSYNEQFF,TGTGCCACGGGGTCACCGGGACAAGCAAGCTCCTACAATGAGCAGTTCTTC
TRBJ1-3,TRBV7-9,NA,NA,CASRPTGHSGNTIYF,TGTGCCAGCAGACCGACGGGACACTCTGGAAACACCATATATTTT
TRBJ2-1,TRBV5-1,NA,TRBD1,CASSLSGTGSIEQFF,TGCGCCAGCAGCTTATCCGGGACAGGGTCGATAGAGCAGTTCTTC
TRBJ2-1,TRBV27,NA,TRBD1,CASSLLQGAGPYNEQFF,TGTGCCAGCAGTTTATTGCAGGGGGCAGGTCCCTACAATGAGCAGTTCTTC
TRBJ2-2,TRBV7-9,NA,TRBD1,CASRFSTGGEGGELFF,TGTGCCAGCAGGTTCTCGACAGGGGGTGAAGGCGGGGAGCTGTTTTTT
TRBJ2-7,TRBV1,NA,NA,CTSSLFHEQYF,TGCACCAGCAGCCTCTTCCACGAGCAGTACTTC
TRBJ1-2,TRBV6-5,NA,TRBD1,CASRQGASKYYGYTF,TGTGCCAGTCGACAGGGGGCTTCGAAATACTATGGCTACACCTTC
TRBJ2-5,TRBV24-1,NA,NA,CATSATDSQQETQYF,TGTGCCACCAGTGCCACGGACAGCCAACAAGAGACCCAGTACTTC
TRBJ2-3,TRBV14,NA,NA,CASSGHASTDTQYF,TGTGCCAGCAGCGGACACGCTAGCACAGATACGCAGTATTTT
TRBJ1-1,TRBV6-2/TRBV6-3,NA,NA,CASSYILNTEAFF,TGTGCCAGCAGTTACATATTGAACACTGAAGCTTTCTTT
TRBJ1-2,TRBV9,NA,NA,CASSVDRTYGYTF,TGTGCCAGCAGCGTAGACAGGACCTATGGCTACACCTTC
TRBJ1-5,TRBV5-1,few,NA,CASSLAPGQNQPQHF,TGCGCCAGCAGCTTGGCCCCAGGGCAAAATCAGCCCCAGCATTTT
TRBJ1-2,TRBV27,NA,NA,CASSFRAGNGYTF,TGTGCCAGCAGTTTTAGAGCAGGGAACGGCTACACCTTC
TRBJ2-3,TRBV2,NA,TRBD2,CASSAQLAPTTDTQYF,TGTGCCAGCAGTGCCCAACTAGCGCCCACGACGGATACGCAGTATTTT
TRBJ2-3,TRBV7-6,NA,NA,CASSSRDTDTQYF,TGTGCCAGCAGCTCGAGGGACACAGATACGCAGTATTTT
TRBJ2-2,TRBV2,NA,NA,CASRRGRENTGELFF,TGTGCCAGCAGGAGGGGGCGGGAGAACACCGGGGAGCTGTTTTTT
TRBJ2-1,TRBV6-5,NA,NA,CASSDGTSSHEQFF,TGTGCCAGCAGCGACGGGACTTCCAGCCATGAGCAGTTCTTC
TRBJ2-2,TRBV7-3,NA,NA,CASSLIRTGELFF,TGTGCCAGCAGCTTAATTCGGACCGGGGAGCTGTTTTTT
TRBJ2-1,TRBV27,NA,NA,CASSPRETYNEQFF,TGTGCCAGCAGTCCGCGGGAAACCTACAATGAGCAGTTCTTC
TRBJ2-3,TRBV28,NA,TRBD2,CASGTSGSTDTQYF,TGTGCCTCCGGGACTAGCGGCAGCACAGATACGCAGTATTTT
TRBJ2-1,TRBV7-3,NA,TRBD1,CASSSGQGSYNEQFF,TGTGCCAGCAGCTCAGGACAGGGCTCCTACAATGAGCAGTTCTTC
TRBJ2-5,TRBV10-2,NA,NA,CASSGELFGETQYF,TGCGCCAGCAGTGGTGAACTGTTCGGGGAGACCCAGTACTTC
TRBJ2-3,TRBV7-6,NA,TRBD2,CASSFKAGGPGGTDTQYF,TGTGCCAGCAGCTTTAAAGCGGGAGGGCCAGGAGGCACAGATACGCAGTATTTT
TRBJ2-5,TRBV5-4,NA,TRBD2,CASSFRGSQETQYF,TGTGCCAGCAGCTTTCGCGGGAGCCAAGAGACCCAGTACTTC
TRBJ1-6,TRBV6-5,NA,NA,CASSPDSFNSPLHF,TGTGCCAGCAGCCCCGACAGTTTCAATTCACCCCTCCACTTT
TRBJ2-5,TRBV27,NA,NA,CASRVLGGDRETQYF,TGTGCCAGCAGGGTACTAGGGGGGGATCGGGAGACCCAGTACTTC
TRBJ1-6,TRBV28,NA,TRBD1,CASQGQSLNSPLHF,TGTGCCAGCCAGGGACAGTCTCTCAATTCACCCCTCCACTTT
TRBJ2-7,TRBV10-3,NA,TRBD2,CAISEGLAGGEQYF,TGTGCCATCAGTGAGGGGCTAGCGGGAGGTGAGCAGTACTTC
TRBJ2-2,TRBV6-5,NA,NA,CASTTGANTGELFF,TGTGCCAGCACCACCGGGGCGAACACCGGGGAGCTGTTTTTT
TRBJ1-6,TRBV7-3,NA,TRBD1,CASSLTQGGGSPLHF,TGTGCCAGCAGCTTAACCCAGGGGGGCGGATCACCCCTCCACTTT
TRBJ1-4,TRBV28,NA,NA,CASSYPQGTNEKLFF,TGTGCCAGCAGTTACCCGCAGGGGACTAATGAAAAACTGTTTTTT
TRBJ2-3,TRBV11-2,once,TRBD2,CASSSLAGRPTDTQYF,TGTGCCAGCAGCTCACTAGCGGGACGGCCCACAGATACGCAGTATTTT
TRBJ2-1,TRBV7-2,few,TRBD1,CASSLEGGVGNEQFF,TGTGCCAGCAGCTTAGAAGGGGGCGTCGGAAATGAGCAGTTCTTC
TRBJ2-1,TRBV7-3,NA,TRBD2,CASSPSGTYNEQFF,TGTGCCAGCAGCCCTAGCGGGACCTACAATGAGCAGTTCTTC
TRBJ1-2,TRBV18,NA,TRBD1,CASSPPGQVRGYTF,TGTGCCAGCTCACCACCGGGACAGGTCAGAGGCTACACCTTC
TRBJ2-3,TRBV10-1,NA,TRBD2,CASSVGGAGGTQYF,TGCGCCAGCAGTGTCGGGGGAGCGGGAGGTACGCAGTATTTT
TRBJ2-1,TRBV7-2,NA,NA,CASSYSFSAYEQFF,TGTGCCAGCAGCTACTCCTTTAGCGCCTATGAGCAGTTCTTC
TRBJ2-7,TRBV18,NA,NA,CASLRDRNAYEQYF,TGTGCCAGCTTGAGGGATCGTAACGCCTACGAGCAGTACTTC
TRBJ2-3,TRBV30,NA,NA,CANNGGSTDTQYF,TGTGCCAATAACGGCGGGAGCACAGATACGCAGTATTTT